The subject of this entry is one T cell receptor beta chain. The antigen is not known. Ahead of sequencing, the ViraFEST assay grew antigen-specific CD4+ T cells using viral peptide pools. Cultured cells yielded isolated CD4+ T cells after 10 days. Vaccinated participants had no history of SARS-CoV-2 infection and tested negative for nucleocapsid antibodies. Every well got around 2 million PBMC, which were grown with about 10 IU/ml IL-2 and 9 to 10 ug/ml peptides. Researchers swapped half the medium for IL-2 medium on both days 3 and 7. Sequencing used immunoSEQ multiplex PCR; TCRdb keeps in-frame clones, though not all of them. The data contain 41,000 or so clones, approximately 80% of them singletons. The CDR3 contains 13 residues. V lost 5 bases to trimming and J lost 5 bases, with 12 bases between them. The germline gives CDR1 KGHSH, CDR2 LQKENI. This specimen belongs to a study of vaccination effects on CD4 cells after COVID-19.

General observations from the study: Marked clonal contraction was seen in infection- and vaccine-induced clones late after vaccination.

The TCR comes from a human donor who received a COVID-19 vaccine. The gene calls are TRBV18 and TRBJ2-5; possible D gene TRBD2, 6 bases. The sequences come from CD4+ T cells from PBMCs cultured with HCoV-NL63 spike peptides, collected before COVID-19 vaccination. CDR3 protein: CASSSRGQETQYF. The CDR3 DNA reads TGTGCCAGCTCATCGCGGGGCCAGGAGACCCAGTACTTC.